This T cell receptor (beta chain) was sequenced during a study of technical replicates of blood from a few donors. The trim removed 5 bases at V and 3 bases at J, leaving 17 bases unmatched. Germline CDR1 reads SGHVS; CDR2 reads FQNEAQ. The CDR3 runs 18 residues. Libraries were prepared by immunoSEQ multiplex PCR; TCRdb keeps only in-frame clonotypes and omits some of them. The top ten clones hold under 0.35% of a sample with more than 65,000 clones, approximately 97% of them seen once. Material for sequencing was T cells isolated from PBMCs. The sequence derives from a human donor in good health. The chain uses TRBV7-8 and TRBJ2-3; 7 nucleotides line up with TRBD2. The CDR3 here is CASSPEILAPSGTDTQYF. As DNA, the CDR3 is TGTGCCAGCAGCCCCGAGATACTAGCGCCAAGCGGTACAGATACGCAGTATTTT.